This TCR beta chain was retrieved from a study of Ad26.COV2.S vaccination and SARS-CoV-2 variants (dated by TCRdb to the early 2020s). Describing the broader study: Donors in the vaccine arm were drawn from COV1001, a phase I-IIa trial of Ad26.COV2.S in healthy adults that was multicentre, randomized, double-blind and placebo-controlled. Blinding of investigators to trial group allocation was maintained during experiments and outcome assessment. Trial participants were randomized into five groups of five, in which low-dose or high-dose Ad26.COV2.S was given once or twice, or placebo was given on both occasions. The specificity and breadth of SARS-CoV-2-reactive T cell receptors after Ad26.COV2.S vaccination were assessed by TCRbeta repertoire sequencing. Ad26.COV2.S was administered intramuscularly at a dose of 5x10^10 or 1x10^11 viral particles, either as one shot or as two shots given 56 days apart. A total of approximately 30 samples were included in the TCR-sequenced set, comprising roughly 19 Ad26.COV2.S vaccine recipients, 5 placebo recipients and 8 SARS-CoV-2 convalescent individuals.

Broader findings and caveats from the paper: According to the authors, total T cell responses may have been underestimated by the TCR breadth and depth analyses. The study was not powered to compare responses between vaccine doses or regimens. Comparable non-spike TCR breadth was observed between vaccine and placebo recipients, consistent with only spike being contained in the vaccine. Substantial breadth of spike-specific CD8+ and CD4+ T cell responses was reported after vaccination. Higher spike-specific TCR breadth was observed in Ad26.COV2.S recipients than in placebo recipients (P = 0.0014).

TCRbeta CDR3 regions were sequenced with the immunoSEQ Assay. After extraction, genomic DNA underwent amplification by bias-controlled multiplex PCR, followed by high-throughput sequencing. Per the authors' processing: To quantify the absolute abundance of every unique TCRbeta CDR3 region, sequences were collapsed and filtered. T cell fraction was estimated by normalizing TCRbeta template counts to usable DNA, which was measured by amplifying reference genes present in all nucleated cells. Repertoire TCRs were annotated as SARS-CoV-2-specific when V gene, CDR3 amino acid sequence and J gene were exactly matched to a known reactive TCR set. The reference SARS-CoV-2 TCR set came from MIRA and was filtered for enrichment in COVID-19-positive ImmuneCODE repertoires, removing public or cross-reactive TCRs. Drawing on the MIRA antigens, annotated TCRs were analysed further at the level of specific ORF or position within ORF. Breadth was defined as annotated unique rearrangements over total unique productive rearrangements; depth was the summed frequency of those rearrangements. Two-sided Wilcoxon rank-sum tests were applied when comparing TCR breadth between groups. As stored in TCRdb, this immuneACCESS dataset retains in-frame rearrangements with V and J assigned. A fraction of the clones does not appear; measured against another copy, unresolved V genes explain less than half of the discrepancy, and the remainder lacks a known reason. V, J and clone size were drawn from that table, and D and trimming were deduced from the DNA. This sample gives a few hundred thousand clones in total; 90% of them show up just once. The ten largest clones add up to more than 10% of the sample.

Remarks on this clone: What this receptor recognizes is not known. Base qualities are not at hand, and no much larger clone is one base apart.

The treatment or condition label here, explained by the study, means: some 20 received Ad26.COV2.S at low or high dose, single or two shots; roughly five received placebo; per-sample allocation not given. Repertoires of vaccine and placebo recipients were sequenced from samples collected on day 63 after the first injection. In Cohort 1b, about two dozen adults aged 18-55 years were enrolled at a single site in Boston, USA, between 29 July and 7 August 2020. As a vaccine, Ad26.COV2.S was a replication-incompetent adenovirus type 26 vector that expressed a prefusion-stabilized SARS-CoV-2 spike protein derived from the original Wuhan strain. The CDR3 contains 15 residues, cysteine and phenylalanine counted. The read is trimmed to its CDR3 DNA, 45 bases read in frame from base 1. CDR1 and CDR2 were assigned from the germline V gene (reference sequence) as LNHDA and SQIVND. Germline trimming: 3 bases from V, 8 bases from J; junction bases outside gene matches: 5.

The sequence was obtained from a person between 18 and 59 years old who received the Ad26.COV2.S COVID-19 vaccine or a placebo. Recombination joined TRBV19 with TRBJ2-1; 12 central bases correspond to TRBD2. The sample was peripheral blood, taken in a trial of Ad26.COV2.S vaccine versus placebo. The nucleotide sequence is given as TGTGCCAGTAGTATCTCTGGACTAGCGGGACATGAGCAGTTCTTC. Its protein reads: CASSISGLAGHEQFF.